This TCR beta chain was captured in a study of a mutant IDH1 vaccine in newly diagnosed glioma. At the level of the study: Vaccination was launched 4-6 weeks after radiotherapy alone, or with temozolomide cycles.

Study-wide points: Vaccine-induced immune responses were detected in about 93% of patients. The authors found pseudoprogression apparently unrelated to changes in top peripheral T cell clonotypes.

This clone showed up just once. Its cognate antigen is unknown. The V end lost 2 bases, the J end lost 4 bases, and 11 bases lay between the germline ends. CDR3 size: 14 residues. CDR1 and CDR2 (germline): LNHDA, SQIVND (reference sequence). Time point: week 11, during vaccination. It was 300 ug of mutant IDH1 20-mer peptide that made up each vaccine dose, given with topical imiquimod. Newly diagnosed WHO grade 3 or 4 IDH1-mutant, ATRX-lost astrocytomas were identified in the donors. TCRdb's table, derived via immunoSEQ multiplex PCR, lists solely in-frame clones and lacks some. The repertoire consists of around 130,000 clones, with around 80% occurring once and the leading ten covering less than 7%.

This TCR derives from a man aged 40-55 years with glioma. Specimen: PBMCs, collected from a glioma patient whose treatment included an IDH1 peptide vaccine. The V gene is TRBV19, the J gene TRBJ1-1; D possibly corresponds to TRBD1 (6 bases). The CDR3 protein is CASSIIGGLTEAFF. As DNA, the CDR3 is TGTGCCAGTAGTATAATAGGGGGACTCACTGAAGCTTTCTTT.